The sequence of this T cell receptor beta chain was determined in a study of cytomegalovirus exposure and HLA in healthy donors. Study-wide findings and caveats: Most TCR sequences showed up rarely, but some public TCRs showed up in many donors. A later analysis linked 15,000 to 20,000 TCR beta sequences to HLA alleles at 0.05 false discovery rate. Per a prior analysis, the majority of TCR beta V segments were productive roughly 90% or roughly 30% of the time.

In regard to this clone: Its antigen is not known.

The CDR3 extends over 14 amino acids. V was trimmed by 2 bases and J by 5 bases, leaving 11 bases between them. Germline V gene data show CDR1 as SGDLS and CDR2 as YYNGEE. 60 Vbeta and 13 Jbeta primers were used in PCR. Authors' processing steps: Later work found 65 million to 100 million unique TCR beta chains, with roughly 11 million shared. Sequencing used immunoSEQ multiplex PCR; TCRdb keeps in-frame clones, though not all of them. V and J calls and clone size are given by that table; D and trimming were obtained from the DNA. The profile shows around 100,000 clones, approximately 68% of them singletons.

Sequencing was performed on PBMCs. The rearrangement links TRBV9 to TRBJ2-1; the D is unclear. This TCR was recovered from a woman younger than 35 in good health and CMV-seropositive. The CDR3 is CASSVRGQDNEQFF. DNA for the CDR3: TGTGCCAGCAGCGTGAGAGGCCAAGACAATGAGCAGTTCTTC. The variable domain in full, completed from reference TRBV9 and TRBJ2-1, reads DSGVTQTPKHLITATGQRVTLRCSPRSGDLSVYWYQQSLDQGLQFLIQYYNGEERAKGNILERFSAQQFPDLHSELNLSSLELGDSALYFCASSVRGQDNEQFFGPGTRLTVL.